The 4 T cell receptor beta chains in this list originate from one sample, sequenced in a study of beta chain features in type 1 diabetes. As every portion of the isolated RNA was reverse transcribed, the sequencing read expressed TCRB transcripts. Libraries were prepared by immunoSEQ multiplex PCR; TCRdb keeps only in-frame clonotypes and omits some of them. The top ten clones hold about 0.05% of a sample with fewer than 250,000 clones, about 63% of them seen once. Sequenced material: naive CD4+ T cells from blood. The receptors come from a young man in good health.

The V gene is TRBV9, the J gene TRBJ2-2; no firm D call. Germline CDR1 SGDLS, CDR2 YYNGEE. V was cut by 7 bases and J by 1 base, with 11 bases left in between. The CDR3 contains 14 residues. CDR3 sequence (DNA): TGTGCCAGCTCTTCAAGGAAGAACACCGGGGAGCTGTTTTTT. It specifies CASSSRKNTGELFF.

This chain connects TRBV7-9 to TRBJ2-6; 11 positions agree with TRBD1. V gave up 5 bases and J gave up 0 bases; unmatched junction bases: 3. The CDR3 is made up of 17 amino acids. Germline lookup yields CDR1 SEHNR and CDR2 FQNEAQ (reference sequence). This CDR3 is CASSLGQGDSGANVLTF. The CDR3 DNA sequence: TGTGCCAGCAGCCTGGGACAGGGGGACTCTGGGGCCAACGTCCTGACTTTC.

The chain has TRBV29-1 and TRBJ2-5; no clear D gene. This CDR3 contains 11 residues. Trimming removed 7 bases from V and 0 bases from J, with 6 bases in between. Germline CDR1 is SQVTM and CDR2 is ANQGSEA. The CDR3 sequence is CSAGDQETQYF. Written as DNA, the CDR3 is TGCAGCGCTGGGGACCAAGAGACCCAGTACTTC.

The CDR3 loop is CASSLGRGNYGYTF. DNA of the CDR3: TGTGCCAGCAGTTTGGGCAGGGGTAACTATGGCTACACCTTC. The chain joins TRBV28 to TRBJ1-2; D is perhaps TRBD1 (6 bases). Germline CDR1 reads MDHEN; CDR2 reads SYDVKM. The CDR3 loop spans 14 amino acids. Between the trimmed V and J ends, which lost 3 bases and 1 base, there was a span of 9 bases.